These 3 T cell receptor beta chains came from one sample sequenced in a study of T-cell memory formation after mild COVID-19. TCRdb processed the 5' RACE reads anew with MiXCR; each CDR3 protein has one entry. In the table there are a few hundred thousand distinct CDR3 sequences, around 10% of which are singletons. Sequenced sample: PBMCs or a T cell subset sorted from them (not recorded which). Receptors were obtained from a man younger than 30 who had mild COVID-19 (a few samples of this study predate the infection). Cell type and time point are not known.

The gene calls are TRBV20-1 and TRBJ2-3; 11 bases line up with TRBD2. The CDR3 length is 15 residues. Trimming took 6 bases from V and 3 from J; bases not matched to a gene: 8. CDR1 is DFQATT and CDR2 is SNEGSKA in the germline V gene (reference sequence). For the CDR3, the DNA is TGCAGTGCCTTAGCGGGGGGGACTTGGACAGATACGCAGTATTTT. Amino acids: CSALAGGTWTDTQYF.

This clonotype came up a few times. CDR3 loop: CASSKTSVSTDTQYF. The CDR3 DNA sequence: TGTGCCAGCAGCAAGACTAGCGTAAGCACAGATACGCAGTATTTT. The chain carries TRBV5-4 and TRBJ2-3; 8 nucleotides line up with TRBD2. This CDR3 is 15 amino acids long. The V and J ends lost 4 bases and 0 bases, in that order; junction bases with no gene match: 4. Germline V gene lookup returns CDR1 SGHNT and CDR2 YYREEE (reference sequence).

This clonotype was detected only a few times. The chain joins TRBV12-3 or TRBV12-4 to TRBJ2-7; D is unclear. V lost 0 bases, J lost 5 bases, and 11 bases lay in between. This CDR3 region has 14 residues. The CDR3 DNA sequence: TGTGCCAGCAGTTTAGCAACCCATCAGAACGAGCAGTACTTC. It codes for CASSLATHQNEQYF.